The 10 T cell receptor beta chains below come from one sample, sequenced in a study of regulatory T cells in long-lasting Graves disease. The TCR beta library used iRepertoire HTBI primers with Arm-PCR amplification of CDR3. TCRdb reprocessed the multiplex PCR reads via MiXCR and lists one record per CDR3 protein. The repertoire consists of about 460,000 distinct CDR3 sequences, with about 20% occurring once and the leading ten covering about 12%. As for time point: persistent/refractory GD, antithyroid drugs over 5 years with positive TRAb. TCR sequences were obtained from RNA taken from PBMCs. The sample was peripheral blood mononuclear cells (PBMCs), taken when the disease was refractory, from a patient treated with antithyroid drugs. These TCRs come from a female donor with Graves disease.

This clonotype has just a few counts. The chain is built from TRBV11-1 and TRBJ1-5; D unclear. Between the trimmed V and J ends, which lost 2 bases and 0 bases, there was a span of 17 bases. Germline assignment: CDR1 SGHAT and CDR2 FQDESV (reference sequence). The CDR3 runs 18 residues. CDR3 loop: CASSLIYGGRYSNQPQHF. In DNA form, the CDR3 reads TGTGCCAGCAGCTTAATCTATGGCGGACGTTATAGCAATCAGCCCCAGCATTTT.

The chain is built from TRBV6-5 and TRBJ2-2; 8 nucleotides match TRBD1. The length of the CDR3 is 17 residues. V was clipped by 1 base and J by 7 bases; unmatched bases: 11. Germline CDR1 is MNHEY and CDR2 is SVGAGI. The DNA for the CDR3 is TGTGCCAGCAGTTACTTCCCCTGGACAGGGCGTAACGGGGAGCTGTTTTTT. Translating gives CASSYFPWTGRNGELFF.

This clonotype came up once. The chain recombines TRBV9 with TRBJ1-2; D remains ambiguous. CDR1 is SGDLS and CDR2 is YYNGEE in the germline V gene. CDR3 size: 14 residues. Trimming removed 0 bases from V and 4 bases from J, with 10 bases in between. The CDR3 sequence: CASSVATATYGYTF. The CDR3 DNA reads TGTGCCAGCAGCGTAGCCACGGCTACCTATGGCTACACCTTC. Full variable domain (outside the CDR3, taken from reference TRBV9 and TRBJ1-2): DSGVTQTPKHLITATGQRVTLRCSPRSGDLSVYWYQQSLDQGLQFLIQYYNGEERAKGNILERFSAQQFPDLHSELNLSSLELGDSALYFCASSVATATYGYTFGSGTRLTVV.

A few counts support this clonotype. The chain joins TRBV11-2 to TRBJ2-3; the match to TRBD2 covers 12 bases. The germline V gene encodes CDR1 SGHAT and CDR2 FQNNGV. V was clipped by 0 bases and J by 0 bases; unmatched bases: 7. This CDR3 is built from 19 residues. CDR3 sequence reads: CASSLDLGLAGLSTDTQYF. As DNA, the CDR3 is TGTGCCAGCAGCTTAGATTTGGGACTAGCGGGTCTCAGCACAGATACGCAGTATTTT.

This clonotype was picked up a small number of times. The genes are TRBV6-1 and TRBJ1-2; the D is unclear. The germline gives CDR1 MNHNS, CDR2 SASEGT. Between the trimmed V and J ends, which lost 6 bases and 9 bases, there was a span of 17 bases. The CDR3 loop spans 13 amino acids. CDR3 coding DNA: TGTGCCAGCAGCCCCGCGGGAGAAATAAGCTACACCTTC. Amino acid sequence: CASSPAGEISYTF.

The sample holds many counts of this clonotype. This rearrangement joins TRBV6-1 to TRBJ2-7; D perhaps matches TRBD2 (5 bases). Germline values: CDR1 MNHNS, CDR2 SASEGT. V lost 7 bases and J lost 0, with 13 bases in between. This CDR3 contains 14 residues. CDR3 sequence (DNA): TGTGCCAGCACGCCTAGCCCTAGCTCCTACGAGCAGTACTTC. Translation: CASTPSPSSYEQYF.

Of note for this clonotype: A much larger clone lies a single base off, so this may be a read error. The gene calls are TRBV28 and TRBJ1-2; D is possibly TRBD1 (6 bases). The CDR3 is 14 amino acids. Per the germline V gene, CDR1 is MDHEN and CDR2 is SYDVKM. In DNA form, the CDR3 reads TGTGTCAGCACCATGGGGCAGGGGAACTATGGCTACACCTTC. It specifies CVSTMGQGNYGYTF.

This sequence joins TRBV4-1 and TRBJ1-1; D uncertain. Germline V gene sequence: CDR1 MGHRA, CDR2 YSYEKL. CDR3 length: 14 residues. Trimming shortened V by 2 bases and J by 0 bases, and 7 bases separated the two germline ends. Written as DNA, the CDR3 is TGCGCCAGCAGCCAATTCAGATTGAACACTGAAGCTTTCTTT. Protein product: CASSQFRLNTEAFF.

This clonotype was seen more than once but under ten times. V is TRBV6-2 or TRBV6-3 and J is TRBJ1-1, with 7 nucleotides matching TRBD1. CDR3 length: 14 amino acids. Losses at the gene ends were 2 bases for V and 3 bases for J; bases not matched to a gene: 3. CDR1 is MNHEY and CDR2 is SVGEGT in the germline V gene. CDR3 nucleotide sequence: TGTGCCAGCAGTTACAGGGGGCCGGACACTGAAGCTTTCTTT. It specifies CASSYRGPDTEAFF.

The chain is built from TRBV12-3 or TRBV12-4 and TRBJ1-4; TRBD1 agrees at 8 bases. This CDR3 spans 15 amino acids. V was pared by 6 bases and J by 5 bases, with 8 bases of the junction left unmatched. CDR3 sequence: CASSRGQGWNEKLFF. The CDR3, as DNA: TGTGCCAGCAGCCGAGGACAGGGATGGAATGAAAAACTGTTTTTT.